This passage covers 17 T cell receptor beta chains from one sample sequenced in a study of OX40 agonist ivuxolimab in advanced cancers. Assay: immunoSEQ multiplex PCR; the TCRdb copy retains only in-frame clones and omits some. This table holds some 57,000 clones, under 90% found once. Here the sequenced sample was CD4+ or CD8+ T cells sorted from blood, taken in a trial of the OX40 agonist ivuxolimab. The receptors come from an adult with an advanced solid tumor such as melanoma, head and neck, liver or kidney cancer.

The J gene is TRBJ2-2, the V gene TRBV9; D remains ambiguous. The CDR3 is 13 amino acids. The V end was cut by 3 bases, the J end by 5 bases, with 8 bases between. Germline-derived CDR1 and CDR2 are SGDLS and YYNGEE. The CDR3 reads CASSGTATGELFF. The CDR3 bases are TGTGCCAGCAGCGGGACGGCGACCGGGGAGCTGTTTTTT.

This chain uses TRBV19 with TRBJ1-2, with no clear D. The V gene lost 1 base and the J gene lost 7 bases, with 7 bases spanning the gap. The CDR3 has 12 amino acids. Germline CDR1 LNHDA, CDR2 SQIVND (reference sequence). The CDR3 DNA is TGTGCCAGTAGTATAGTGGGCTCTGGCTACACCTTC. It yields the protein CASSIVGSGYTF.

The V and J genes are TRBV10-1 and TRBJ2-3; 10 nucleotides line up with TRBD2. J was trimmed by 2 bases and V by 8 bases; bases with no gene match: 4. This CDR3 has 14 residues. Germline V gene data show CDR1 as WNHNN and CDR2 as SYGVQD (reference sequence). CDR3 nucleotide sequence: TGCGCCAGCTCACTAGCGGGATCCACAGATACGCAGTATTTT. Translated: CASSLAGSTDTQYF.

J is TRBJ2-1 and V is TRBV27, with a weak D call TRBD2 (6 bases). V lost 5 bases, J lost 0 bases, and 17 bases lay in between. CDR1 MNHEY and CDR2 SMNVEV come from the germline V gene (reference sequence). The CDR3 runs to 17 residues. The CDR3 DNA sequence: TGTGCCAGCAGTGGGTCCGGGACTTTTAGCTCCTACAATGAGCAGTTCTTC. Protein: CASSGSGTFSSYNEQFF.

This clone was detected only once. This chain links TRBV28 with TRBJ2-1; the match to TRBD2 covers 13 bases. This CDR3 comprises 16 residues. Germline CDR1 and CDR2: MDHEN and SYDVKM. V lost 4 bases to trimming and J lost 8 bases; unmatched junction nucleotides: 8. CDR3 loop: CASSSPGTSGTYEQFF. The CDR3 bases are TGTGCCAGCAGTTCACCCGGGACTAGCGGGACCTATGAGCAGTTCTTC.

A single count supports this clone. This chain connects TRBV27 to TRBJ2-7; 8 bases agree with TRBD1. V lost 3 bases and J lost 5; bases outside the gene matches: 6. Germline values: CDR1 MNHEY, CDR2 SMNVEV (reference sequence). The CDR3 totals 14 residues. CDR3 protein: CASSLDRVADEQYF. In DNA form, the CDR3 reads TGTGCCAGCAGTTTGGACAGGGTCGCGGACGAGCAGTACTTC.

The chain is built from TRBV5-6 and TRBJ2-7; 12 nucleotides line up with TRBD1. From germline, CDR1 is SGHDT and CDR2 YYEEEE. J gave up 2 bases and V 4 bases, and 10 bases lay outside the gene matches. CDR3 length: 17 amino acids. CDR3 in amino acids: CASSAGTGGFFTYEQYF. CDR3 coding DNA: TGTGCCAGCAGCGCAGGGACAGGGGGCTTCTTCACCTACGAGCAGTACTTC.

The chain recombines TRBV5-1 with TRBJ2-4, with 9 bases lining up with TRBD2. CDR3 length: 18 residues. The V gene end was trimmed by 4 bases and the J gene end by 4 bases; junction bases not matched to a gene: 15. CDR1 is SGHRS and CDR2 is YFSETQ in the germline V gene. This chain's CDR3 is CASSGGVAGAFGKNIQYF. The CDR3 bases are TGCGCCAGCAGCGGTGGGGTAGCGGGAGCGTTTGGAAAAAACATTCAGTACTTC.

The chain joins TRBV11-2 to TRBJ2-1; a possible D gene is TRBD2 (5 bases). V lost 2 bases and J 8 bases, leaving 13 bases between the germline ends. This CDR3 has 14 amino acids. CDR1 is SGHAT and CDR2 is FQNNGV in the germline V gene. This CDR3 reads CASSLRGIGDEQFF. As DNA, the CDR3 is TGTGCCAGCAGCTTAAGAGGGATTGGCGATGAGCAGTTCTTC.

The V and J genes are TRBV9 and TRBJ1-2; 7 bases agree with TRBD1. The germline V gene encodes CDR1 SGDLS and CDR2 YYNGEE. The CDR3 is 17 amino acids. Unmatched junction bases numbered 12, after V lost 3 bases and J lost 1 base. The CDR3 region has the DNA TGTGCCAGCAGCGGCATACAGGGACAGACGCTTAACTATGGCTACACCTTC. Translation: CASSGIQGQTLNYGYTF.

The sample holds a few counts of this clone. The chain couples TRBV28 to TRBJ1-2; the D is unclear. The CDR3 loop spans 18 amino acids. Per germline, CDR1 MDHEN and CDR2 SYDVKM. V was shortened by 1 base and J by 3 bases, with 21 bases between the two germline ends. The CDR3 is CASSLYPRYVNMDYGYTF. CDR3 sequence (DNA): TGTGCCAGCAGTTTATACCCCCGCTACGTCAATATGGACTATGGCTACACCTTC.

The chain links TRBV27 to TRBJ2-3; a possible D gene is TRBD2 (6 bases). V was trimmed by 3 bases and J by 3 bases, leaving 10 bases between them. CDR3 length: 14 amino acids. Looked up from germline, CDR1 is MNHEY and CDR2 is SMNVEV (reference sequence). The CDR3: CASSFSGVTDTQYF. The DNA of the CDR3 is TGTGCCAGCAGTTTCTCGGGGGTTACAGATACGCAGTATTTT.

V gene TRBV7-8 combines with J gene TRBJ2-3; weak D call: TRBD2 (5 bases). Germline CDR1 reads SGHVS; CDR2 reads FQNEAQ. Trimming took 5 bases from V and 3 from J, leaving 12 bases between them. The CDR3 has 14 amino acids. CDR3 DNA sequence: TGTGCCAGCAGCGGGAGTCGGAGTACAGATACGCAGTATTTT. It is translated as CASSGSRSTDTQYF.

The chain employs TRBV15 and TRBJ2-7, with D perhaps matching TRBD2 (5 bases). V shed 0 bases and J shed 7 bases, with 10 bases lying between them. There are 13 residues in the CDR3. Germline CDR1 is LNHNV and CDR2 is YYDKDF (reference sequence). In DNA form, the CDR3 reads TGTGCCACCAGCAGAGATCTTGAGGGAGAGCAGTACTTC. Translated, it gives CATSRDLEGEQYF.

CDR3 sequence reads: CASRLGLGVAFF. As DNA, the CDR3 is TGTGCCAGCAGGCTAGGGCTAGGGGTAGCTTTCTTT. The chain links TRBV5-5 to TRBJ1-1; possible D gene TRBD1, 5 bases. V was cut by 5 bases and J by 10 bases, with 15 bases left in between. The CDR3 is 12 residues long. CDR1 is SGHKS, CDR2 YYEKEE, per germline (reference sequence).

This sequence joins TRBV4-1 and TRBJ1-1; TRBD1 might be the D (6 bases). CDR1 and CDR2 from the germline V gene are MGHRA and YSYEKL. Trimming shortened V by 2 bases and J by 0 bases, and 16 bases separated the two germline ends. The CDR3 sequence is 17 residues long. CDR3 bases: TGCGCCAGCAGCCAAAGACAGGTGACCTTTATGAACACTGAAGCTTTCTTT. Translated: CASSQRQVTFMNTEAFF.

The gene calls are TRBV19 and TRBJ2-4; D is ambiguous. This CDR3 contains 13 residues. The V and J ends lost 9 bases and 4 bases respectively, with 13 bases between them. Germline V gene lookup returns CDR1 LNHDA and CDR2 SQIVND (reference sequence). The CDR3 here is CASSLRIKNIQYF. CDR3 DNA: TGTGCCAGCTCATTGAGGATTAAAAACATTCAGTACTTC.